The subject of this entry is one T cell receptor beta chain. This CDR3 is 14 amino acids long. Germline CDR1 is SGHRS and CDR2 is YFSETQ. J gave up 2 bases and V 4 bases, and 5 bases lay outside the gene matches. The sample comes from a study of blood T cell repertoires in COVID-19. As for the study in general: Specimens from acute and convalescent COVID-19 originated in the United States, Italy and Spain. Sample material is recorded as cDNA or gDNA derived from T cells, B-cell-depleted T cells, or PBMCs.

Original methodology: Reference gene primers were amplified, and this amplification served to estimate nucleated cell counts. The data were produced by immunoSEQ multiplex PCR, yet TCRdb's version contains in-frame clones alone and is incomplete. V, J and clone size are taken as reported in that table, and D and trimming were inferred from the DNA itself. This repertoire shows fewer than 200,000 clones, about four fifths found once; its top ten account for under 13%. The V and J genes are TRBV5-1 and TRBJ2-7, with 8 positions matching TRBD1. The receptor was derived from a man between 65 and 85 years old with active or convalescent COVID-19. Sequenced sample: peripheral blood. The CDR3 loop is CASSHQTGAYEQYF. For the CDR3, the DNA is TGCGCCAGCAGCCACCAGACAGGGGCCTACGAGCAGTACTTC.